Sequencing of this TCR beta chain was carried out in a study of sequential checkpoint blockade in melanoma. Clones were sequenced by immunoSEQ multiplex PCR, and TCRdb holds only the in-frame ones, with some missing. The sample yields a few thousand clones, roughly 60% seen once. The CDR3 contains 15 residues. Treatment here: randomized to nivolumab then ipilimumab (arm A) or the reverse (arm B). The TCR originated in a human patient with melanoma. Some clones in this sample may be carry-over from other donors' samples. The V call is TRBV12-2, the J call TRBJ2-7; no check of the table's D call, TRBD1, against the DNA was made. TRBV12-2 is recorded as a pseudogene. Source: CD8+ T cells sorted from blood (inferred from file names), taken from a patient given nivolumab and ipilimumab in sequence. CDR3: CASRLRQADSYEQYF. The CDR3 region has the DNA TGTGCAAGTCGCTTAAGACAGGCCGACTCCTACGAGCAGTACTTC.